Listed below are T cell receptor beta chains from one sample, sequenced in a study of cytomegalovirus exposure and HLA in healthy donors. Libraries were prepared by immunoSEQ multiplex PCR; TCRdb keeps only in-frame clonotypes and omits some of them. The sample holds around 99,000 clones, roughly 80% seen once. The sample comprised PBMCs. These receptors originate from a man aged 45-60 years in good health and CMV-seropositive. Each CDR3 is given with its conserved first and last residue. Each record gives: D gene, J gene, CDR3 length, V gene, CDR3 protein. A D gene is named only where the DNA matches it firmly.

D gene: NA; J gene: TRBJ1-1; CDR3 length: 13; V gene: TRBV29-1; CDR3 protein: CSVGGETYTEAFF
D gene: TRBD1; J gene: TRBJ2-2; CDR3 length: 14; V gene: TRBV19; CDR3 protein: CASTDRANTGELFF
D gene: TRBD1; J gene: TRBJ2-5; CDR3 length: 12; V gene: TRBV6-5; CDR3 protein: CASSTGGETQYF
D gene: TRBD2; J gene: TRBJ2-7; CDR3 length: 16; V gene: TRBV9; CDR3 protein: CASSVGLAGGSYEQYF
D gene: NA; J gene: TRBJ2-5; CDR3 length: 15; V gene: TRBV7-2; CDR3 protein: CASSLDTSLQETQYF
D gene: NA; J gene: TRBJ1-3; CDR3 length: 15; V gene: TRBV5-5; CDR3 protein: CASSLSDRSGNTIYF
D gene: NA; J gene: TRBJ1-6; CDR3 length: 15; V gene: TRBV5-1; CDR3 protein: CASSSEWGGLSPLHF
D gene: NA; J gene: TRBJ1-1; CDR3 length: 13; V gene: TRBV7-9; CDR3 protein: CASSLVAGAEAFF
D gene: NA; J gene: TRBJ2-7; CDR3 length: 12; V gene: TRBV2; CDR3 protein: CASRRDGDEQYF
D gene: NA; J gene: TRBJ1-1; CDR3 length: 13; V gene: TRBV7-8; CDR3 protein: CASSSDWGTEAFF
D gene: TRBD1; J gene: TRBJ2-7; CDR3 length: 15; V gene: TRBV27; CDR3 protein: CASSLLGQGAYEQYF
D gene: TRBD1; J gene: TRBJ1-1; CDR3 length: 13; V gene: TRBV6-1; CDR3 protein: CASSRQGNTEAFF
D gene: NA; J gene: TRBJ1-5; CDR3 length: 11; V gene: TRBV6-5; CDR3 protein: CARRGGWSQHF
D gene: NA; J gene: TRBJ2-1; CDR3 length: 11; V gene: TRBV25-1; CDR3 protein: CASSAGDEQFF
D gene: TRBD1; J gene: TRBJ2-4; CDR3 length: 18; V gene: TRBV10-1; CDR3 protein: CASSESFDRELAKNIQYF
D gene: NA; J gene: TRBJ1-1; CDR3 length: 14; V gene: TRBV27; CDR3 protein: CASSRTQGNTEAFF
D gene: TRBD1; J gene: TRBJ2-2; CDR3 length: 15; V gene: TRBV7-2; CDR3 protein: CASSLRQGGPGELFF
D gene: TRBD2; J gene: TRBJ2-2; CDR3 length: 13; V gene: TRBV7-2; CDR3 protein: CASSVGGGGELFF
D gene: TRBD1; J gene: TRBJ2-7; CDR3 length: 13; V gene: TRBV19; CDR3 protein: CASSTGQTYEQYF
D gene: TRBD1; J gene: TRBJ1-4; CDR3 length: 14; V gene: TRBV2; CDR3 protein: CASIRQGASEKLFF